The 2 T cell receptor beta chains below were found in one sample sequenced in a study of shared clonotypes between healthy human individuals. Using immunoSEQ multiplex PCR, the repertoire was profiled, and TCRdb retains in-frame clones only, with some absent. The sample consists of around 1.1 million clones, around 82% of them appearing once. Sequencing was carried out using memory CD4+ T cells from PBMCs. Subset meaning: CD45RA-negative fraction. All receptors derive from a man aged 18 to 30 in good health. Some clones in this sample may be carry-over from other donors' samples.

Details on this clone: A much larger clone is a single base away; this may be a read error. The V gene is TRBV28, the J gene TRBJ2-1; 8 bases align to TRBD2. The V segment lost 0 bases and the J segment 6 bases; nucleotides outside the gene matches: 7. The germline gives CDR1 MDHEN, CDR2 SYDVKM. This CDR3 comprises 16 residues. The CDR3 region is CASSLWGAAGGNEQFF. CDR3 DNA sequence: TGTGCCAGCAGTTTATGGGGGGCCGCGGGAGGCAATGAGCAGTTCTTC. The full variable domain, rest sourced from reference TRBV28 and TRBJ2-1, is DVKVTQSSRYLVKRTGEKVFLECVQDMDHENMFWYRQDPGLGLRLIYFSYDVKMKEKGDIPEGYSVSREKKERFSLILESASTNQTSMYLCASSLWGAAGGNEQFFGPGTRLTVL.

The chain carries TRBV14 and TRBJ2-4; D possibly corresponds to TRBD1 (6 bases). The CDR3 sequence is 18 residues long. The V end was cut by 0 bases, the J end by 0 bases, with 15 bases between. Germline V gives CDR1 SGHDN, CDR2 FVKESK. The DNA of the CDR3 is TGTGCCAGCAGCCAAGATTTCGGACAGCCACTAGCCAAAAACATTCAGTACTTC. This translates into CASSQDFGQPLAKNIQYF. Full variable domain (rest looked up from reference TRBV14 and TRBJ2-4): EAGVTQFPSHSVIEKGQTVTLRCDPISGHDNLYWYRRVMGKEIKFLLHFVKESKQDESGMPNNRFLAERTGGTYSTLKVQPAELEDSGVYFCASSQDFGQPLAKNIQYFGAGTRLSVL.